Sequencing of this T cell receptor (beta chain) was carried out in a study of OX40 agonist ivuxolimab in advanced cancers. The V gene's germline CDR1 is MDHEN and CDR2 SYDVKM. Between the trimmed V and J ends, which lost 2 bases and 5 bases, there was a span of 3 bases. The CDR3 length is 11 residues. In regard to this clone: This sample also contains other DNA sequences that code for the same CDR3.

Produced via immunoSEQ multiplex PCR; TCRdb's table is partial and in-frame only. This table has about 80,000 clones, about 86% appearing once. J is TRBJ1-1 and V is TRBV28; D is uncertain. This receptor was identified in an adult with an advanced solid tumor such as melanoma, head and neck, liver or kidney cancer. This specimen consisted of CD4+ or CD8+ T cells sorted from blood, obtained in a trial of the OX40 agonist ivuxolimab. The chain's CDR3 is CASSLGTEAFF. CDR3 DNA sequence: TGTGCCAGCAGTTTAGGGACTGAAGCTTTCTTT.